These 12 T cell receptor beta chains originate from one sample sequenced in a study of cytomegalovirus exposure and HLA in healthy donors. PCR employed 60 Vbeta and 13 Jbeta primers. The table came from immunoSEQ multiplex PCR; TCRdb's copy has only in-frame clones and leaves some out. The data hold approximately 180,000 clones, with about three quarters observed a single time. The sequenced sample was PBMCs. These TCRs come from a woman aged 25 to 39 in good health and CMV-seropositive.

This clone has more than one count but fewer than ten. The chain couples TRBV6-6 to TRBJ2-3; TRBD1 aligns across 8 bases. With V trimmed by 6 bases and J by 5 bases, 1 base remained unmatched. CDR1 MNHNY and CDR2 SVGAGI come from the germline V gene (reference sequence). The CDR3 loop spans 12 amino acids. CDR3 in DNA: TGTGCCAGCAGCAGGGGGCGAGATACGCAGTATTTT. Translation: CASSRGRDTQYF.

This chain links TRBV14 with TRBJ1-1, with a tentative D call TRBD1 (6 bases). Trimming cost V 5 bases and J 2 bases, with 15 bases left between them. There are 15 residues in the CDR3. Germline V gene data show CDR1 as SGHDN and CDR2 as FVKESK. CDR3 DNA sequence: TGTGCCAGCAGCTCCAGAGACAGGCCAAACACTGAAGCTTTCTTT. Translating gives CASSSRDRPNTEAFF.

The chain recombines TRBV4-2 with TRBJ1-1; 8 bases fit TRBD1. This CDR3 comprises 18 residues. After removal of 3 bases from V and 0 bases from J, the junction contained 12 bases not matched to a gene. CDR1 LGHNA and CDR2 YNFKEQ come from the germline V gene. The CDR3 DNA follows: TGTGCCAGCAGCCACCCCGGACAGGGCCTCTCCATGAACACTGAAGCTTTCTTT. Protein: CASSHPGQGLSMNTEAFF.

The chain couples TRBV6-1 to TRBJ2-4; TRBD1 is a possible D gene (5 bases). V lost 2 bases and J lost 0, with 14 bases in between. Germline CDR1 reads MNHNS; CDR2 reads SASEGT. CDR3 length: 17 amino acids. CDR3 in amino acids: CASSEISGIIAKNIQYF. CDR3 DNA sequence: TGTGCCAGCAGTGAAATCTCAGGGATTATAGCCAAAAACATTCAGTACTTC.

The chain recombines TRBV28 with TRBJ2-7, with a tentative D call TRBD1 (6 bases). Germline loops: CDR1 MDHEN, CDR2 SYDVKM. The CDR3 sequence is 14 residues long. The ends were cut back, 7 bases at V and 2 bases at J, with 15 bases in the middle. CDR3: CASNRQVGTYEQYF. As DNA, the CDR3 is TGTGCCAGCAATAGACAGGTTGGAACCTACGAGCAGTACTTC.

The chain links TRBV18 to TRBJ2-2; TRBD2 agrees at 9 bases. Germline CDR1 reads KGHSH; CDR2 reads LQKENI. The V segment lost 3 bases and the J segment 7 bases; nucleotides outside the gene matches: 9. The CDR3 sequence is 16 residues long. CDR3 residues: CASSPLAGDPHGELFF. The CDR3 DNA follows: TGTGCCAGCTCACCCTTAGCGGGAGACCCCCACGGGGAGCTGTTTTTT.

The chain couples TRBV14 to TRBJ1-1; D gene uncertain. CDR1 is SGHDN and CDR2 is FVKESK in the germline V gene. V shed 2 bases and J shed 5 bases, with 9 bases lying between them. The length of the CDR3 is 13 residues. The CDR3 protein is CASSQTFRTEAFF. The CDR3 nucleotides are TGTGCCAGCAGCCAAACTTTTCGAACTGAAGCTTTCTTT.

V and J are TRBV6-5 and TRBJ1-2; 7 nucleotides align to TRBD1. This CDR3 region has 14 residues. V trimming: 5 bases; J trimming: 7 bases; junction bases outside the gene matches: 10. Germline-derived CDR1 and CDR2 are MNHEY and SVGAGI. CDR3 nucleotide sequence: TGTGCCAGCAGTCGAGCCCCGGCAGGGGGTGGCTACACCTTC. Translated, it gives CASSRAPAGGGYTF.

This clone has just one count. Written as DNA, the CDR3 is TGTGCCAGTAGTATAGAGGCCAGGGGAATGGGAGGCTACACCTTC. Encoded protein: CASSIEARGMGGYTF. The rearrangement uses TRBV19 and TRBJ1-2; the D gene is possibly TRBD1 (6 bases). V lost 0 bases and J lost 8, with 16 bases in between. The germline V gene encodes CDR1 LNHDA and CDR2 SQIVND (reference sequence). The CDR3 totals 15 residues.

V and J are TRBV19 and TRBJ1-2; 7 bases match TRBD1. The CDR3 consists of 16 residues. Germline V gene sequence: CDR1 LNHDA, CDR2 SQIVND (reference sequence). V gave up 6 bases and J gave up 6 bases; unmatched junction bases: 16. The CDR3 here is CASSPRSRDSHHGYTF. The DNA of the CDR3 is TGTGCCAGTAGCCCGAGGTCTAGGGACAGCCACCATGGCTACACCTTC.

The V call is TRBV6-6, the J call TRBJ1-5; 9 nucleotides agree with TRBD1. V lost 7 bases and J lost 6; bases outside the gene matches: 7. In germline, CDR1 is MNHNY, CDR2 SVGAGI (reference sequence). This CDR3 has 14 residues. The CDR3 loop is CASTRTGEGQPQHF. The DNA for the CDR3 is TGTGCCAGCACCCGGACAGGGGAGGGTCAGCCCCAGCATTTT.

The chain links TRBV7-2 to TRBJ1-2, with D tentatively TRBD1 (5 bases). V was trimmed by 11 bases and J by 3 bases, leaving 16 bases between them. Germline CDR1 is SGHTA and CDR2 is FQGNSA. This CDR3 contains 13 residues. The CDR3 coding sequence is TGTGCCTCCCAACCGGGGGGGGACTATGGCTACACCTTC. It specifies CASQPGGDYGYTF.